This T cell receptor (beta chain) was sequenced during a study of shared T cell receptors in the human thymus. TCRdb's table, derived via immunoSEQ multiplex PCR, lists solely in-frame clones and lacks some. This table has hundreds of thousands of clones, approximately 89% appearing once. In addition, the sample was reused for a study of human thymus T cells.

This TCR was recovered from a boy less than two years old with a congenital heart defect. What was sequenced was thymocytes.

The CDR3 spells CASSLGDRQYNEQFF. CDR3 DNA: TGTGCCAGCAGTTTAGGGGACAGGCAGTACAATGAGCAGTTCTTC. The genes are TRBV28 and TRBJ2-1, with TRBD1 matching 8 bases. The CDR3 extends over 15 amino acids. Germline CDR1 reads MDHEN; CDR2 reads SYDVKM. The trim removed 2 bases at V and 4 bases at J, leaving 4 bases unmatched.